This T cell receptor (beta chain) was sequenced during a study of blood T cells in healthy people across ages. The authors ran a second PCR of about 6 to 11 cycles using a sample-barcoded 5' primer and a J-beta primer mix. MiXCR was run by TCRdb on the 5' RACE reads, yielding one entry per CDR3 protein. This sample has around 1,500,000 distinct CDR3 sequences, with about 43% found just once. In the case of this clonotype: One junction end does not reproduce the germline sequence, and a read error may be involved.

Investigators took 9.5 to 10 milliliters of peripheral blood from every donor. This TCR came from a woman aged 18-29 years in good health. The sequencing sample was made of blood.

In DNA, the CDR3 is TGCAGTGCGAGAGGGTCTGTCGGGCGGGGGGGCACAGATACGCAGTATTTT. Translating it yields CSARGSVGRGGTDTQYF. This sequence joins TRBV20-1 and TRBJ2-3; TRBD2 agrees at 8 bases. The CDR3 length is 17 residues. In germline, CDR1 is DFQATT, CDR2 SNEGSKA (reference sequence).